These T cell receptor beta chains were read from a single sample in a study of T cells after yellow fever vaccination. MiXCR, run by TCRdb on the 5' RACE reads, gives a single entry per CDR3 protein. The sample carries around 530,000 distinct CDR3 sequences, about a sixth recorded once. Sequencing was performed on PBMCs, taken more than 4 days after the first yellow fever vaccination. The receptors were sampled from a man between 18 and 29 years old who received the YFV17D yellow fever vaccine. Both conserved end residues are part of each CDR3. The D gene is left open where the match is weak. Size is stated for part of the rows, as once, few or many counts, or as a class when the clone is expanded.

v_gene: TRBV7-2
d_gene: -
j_gene: TRBJ1-1
abundance: -
CDR3aa: CASSTNGESSEAFF
CDR3nt: TGTGCCAGCAGCACAAACGGGGAAAGCAGTGAAGCTTTCTTT

v_gene: TRBV7-9
d_gene: TRBD1
j_gene: TRBJ2-3
abundance: -
CDR3aa: CASSLGTGNVAQYF
CDR3nt: TGTGCCAGCAGCTTAGGGACAGGGAACGTTGCGCAGTATTTT

v_gene: TRBV29-1
d_gene: TRBD1
j_gene: TRBJ2-3
abundance: -
CDR3aa: CSVDGQGGDTQYF
CDR3nt: TGCAGCGTAGACGGACAGGGAGGCGATACGCAGTATTTT

v_gene: TRBV29-1
d_gene: TRBD1
j_gene: TRBJ2-3
abundance: few
CDR3aa: CSVRQGSGTDTQYF
CDR3nt: TGCAGCGTCCGACAGGGGTCGGGAACAGATACGCAGTATTTT

v_gene: TRBV6-5
d_gene: -
j_gene: TRBJ1-1
abundance: -
CDR3aa: CASSYSTRTSEAFF
CDR3nt: TGTGCCAGCAGTTACTCGACCCGGACGAGTGAAGCTTTCTTT

v_gene: TRBV6-5
d_gene: -
j_gene: TRBJ1-1
abundance: few
CDR3aa: CASRPHTEAFF
CDR3nt: TGTGCCAGCAGGCCTCACACTGAAGCTTTCTTT

v_gene: TRBV20-1
d_gene: -
j_gene: TRBJ1-6
abundance: -
CDR3aa: CSAKGWGFYNSPLHF
CDR3nt: TGCAGTGCTAAAGGATGGGGCTTCTATAATTCACCCCTCCACTTT

v_gene: TRBV5-6
d_gene: -
j_gene: TRBJ1-5
abundance: -
CDR3aa: CASSLGQLSNQPQHF
CDR3nt: TGTGCCAGCAGCTTGGGACAGCTCAGCAATCAGCCCCAGCATTTT

v_gene: TRBV3-1
d_gene: -
j_gene: TRBJ2-2
abundance: few
CDR3aa: CASSEIGDPGELFF
CDR3nt: TGTGCCAGCAGCGAGATTGGGGATCCCGGGGAGCTGTTTTTT

v_gene: TRBV6-5
d_gene: -
j_gene: TRBJ1-4
abundance: -
CDR3aa: CASSYSGRVNEKLFF
CDR3nt: TGTGCCAGCAGTTACTCGGGAAGGGTTAATGAAAAACTGTTTTTT

v_gene: TRBV9
d_gene: -
j_gene: TRBJ2-2
abundance: few
CDR3aa: CASSVEVAGELFF
CDR3nt: TGTGCCAGCAGCGTAGAGGTAGCCGGGGAGCTGTTTTTT

v_gene: TRBV2
d_gene: -
j_gene: TRBJ2-3
abundance: few
CDR3aa: CASSSPPGDTQYF
CDR3nt: TGTGCCAGCAGTTCCCCCCCCGGGGATACGCAGTATTTT

v_gene: TRBV24-1
d_gene: -
j_gene: TRBJ2-3
abundance: -
CDR3aa: CATALGDTQYF
CDR3nt: TGTGCCACCGCCCTTGGGGATACGCAGTATTTT

v_gene: TRBV7-2
d_gene: -
j_gene: TRBJ1-4
abundance: -
CDR3aa: CASSRGGSNEKLFF
CDR3nt: TGTGCCAGCAGCCGGGGGGGGAGTAATGAAAAACTGTTTTTT

v_gene: TRBV18
d_gene: -
j_gene: TRBJ1-1
abundance: few
CDR3aa: CASSPRVTEAFF
CDR3nt: TGTGCCAGCTCACCACGGGTAACTGAAGCTTTCTTT

v_gene: TRBV6-1
d_gene: -
j_gene: TRBJ2-5
abundance: many
CDR3aa: CASRKGLAAETQYF
CDR3nt: TGTGCCAGCCGAAAAGGGCTAGCTGCTGAGACCCAGTACTTC

v_gene: TRBV7-2
d_gene: -
j_gene: TRBJ1-2
abundance: -
CDR3aa: CASSRQVYGYTF
CDR3nt: TGTGCCAGCAGCCGACAGGTCTATGGCTACACCTTC

v_gene: TRBV7-2
d_gene: TRBD1
j_gene: TRBJ1-2
abundance: -
CDR3aa: CASSVTGTAGNGYTF
CDR3nt: TGTGCCAGCAGCGTCACCGGGACAGCGGGTAATGGCTACACCTTC

v_gene: TRBV12-3/TRBV12-4
d_gene: -
j_gene: TRBJ1-5
abundance: -
CDR3aa: CASTASHQPQHF
CDR3nt: TGTGCCAGCACGGCCAGCCATCAGCCCCAGCATTTT

v_gene: TRBV30
d_gene: -
j_gene: TRBJ2-7
abundance: -
CDR3aa: CAWRGTSEQYF
CDR3nt: TGTGCCTGGAGAGGAACCAGCGAGCAGTACTTC

v_gene: TRBV25-1
d_gene: -
j_gene: TRBJ2-7
abundance: -
CDR3aa: CASSESTSSYEQYF
CDR3nt: TGTGCCAGCAGTGAATCGACTAGCTCCTACGAGCAGTACTTC

v_gene: TRBV5-6
d_gene: TRBD1
j_gene: TRBJ1-2
abundance: -
CDR3aa: CASIFNRRDRDGHGYTF
CDR3nt: TGTGCCAGCATCTTCAACCGCCGGGACAGAGATGGGCATGGCTACACCTTC

v_gene: TRBV20-1
d_gene: -
j_gene: TRBJ1-6
abundance: -
CDR3aa: CSATPWGYNSPLHF
CDR3nt: TGCAGTGCCACCCCATGGGGCTATAATTCACCCCTCCACTTT

v_gene: TRBV5-8
d_gene: -
j_gene: TRBJ1-2
abundance: -
CDR3aa: CASSTRVGPANGYTF
CDR3nt: TGTGCCAGCAGCACGCGAGTGGGTCCTGCGAATGGCTACACCTTC

v_gene: TRBV7-2
d_gene: TRBD2
j_gene: TRBJ2-3
abundance: -
CDR3aa: CASSLGDYPAQDTQYF
CDR3nt: TGTGCCAGCAGCTTAGGGGACTACCCAGCTCAGGATACGCAGTATTTT

v_gene: TRBV12-3/TRBV12-4
d_gene: TRBD1
j_gene: TRBJ1-1
abundance: -
CDR3aa: CASSLTGGNAEAFF
CDR3nt: TGTGCCAGCAGTCTTACAGGGGGCAATGCTGAAGCTTTCTTT

v_gene: TRBV6-2/TRBV6-3
d_gene: -
j_gene: TRBJ2-1
abundance: -
CDR3aa: CASSRGSVNEQFF
CDR3nt: TGTGCCAGCAGCAGGGGTTCGGTAAATGAGCAGTTCTTC

v_gene: TRBV4-3
d_gene: TRBD1
j_gene: TRBJ2-1
abundance: -
CDR3aa: CASSQGRTGGLDEQFF
CDR3nt: TGCGCCAGCAGCCAAGGGCGGACAGGGGGCTTGGATGAGCAGTTCTTC

v_gene: TRBV5-1
d_gene: -
j_gene: TRBJ2-3
abundance: few
CDR3aa: CASGDGGTDTQYF
CDR3nt: TGCGCCAGCGGGGACGGAGGGACAGATACGCAGTATTTT

v_gene: TRBV20-1
d_gene: -
j_gene: TRBJ1-5
abundance: few
CDR3aa: CSAREQGLQPQHF
CDR3nt: TGCAGTGCTAGAGAACAGGGCCTTCAGCCCCAGCATTTT

v_gene: TRBV12-3/TRBV12-4
d_gene: TRBD2
j_gene: TRBJ2-1
abundance: few
CDR3aa: CASKPGGRRDEQFF
CDR3nt: TGTGCCAGCAAACCGGGGGGGAGGCGTGATGAGCAGTTCTTC

v_gene: TRBV5-1
d_gene: -
j_gene: TRBJ2-2
abundance: few
CDR3aa: CASSFGGGPNTGELFF
CDR3nt: TGCGCCAGCAGCTTCGGCGGGGGCCCGAACACCGGGGAGCTGTTTTTT

v_gene: TRBV13
d_gene: -
j_gene: TRBJ2-7
abundance: -
CDR3aa: CASSLVSYEVRGSGRGKGEQYF
CDR3nt: TGTGCCAGCAGCTTAGTTTCTTATGAGGTGCGTGGTTCTGGCAGGGGTAAGGGCGAGCAGTACTTC

v_gene: TRBV12-3/TRBV12-4
d_gene: -
j_gene: TRBJ2-1
abundance: -
CDR3aa: CASSGGPEQFF
CDR3nt: TGTGCCAGCAGTGGGGGCCCTGAGCAGTTCTTC

v_gene: TRBV20-1
d_gene: -
j_gene: TRBJ1-2
abundance: -
CDR3aa: CSAGDNYGYTF
CDR3nt: TGCAGTGCCGGAGACAACTATGGCTACACCTTC

v_gene: TRBV7-6
d_gene: -
j_gene: TRBJ1-5
abundance: many
CDR3aa: CASGESGQPQHF
CDR3nt: TGTGCCAGCGGGGAGTCCGGGCAGCCCCAGCATTTT

v_gene: TRBV9
d_gene: -
j_gene: TRBJ2-1
abundance: few
CDR3aa: CASSGSNEQFF
CDR3nt: TGTGCCAGCAGCGGATCCAATGAGCAGTTCTTC

v_gene: TRBV5-1
d_gene: -
j_gene: TRBJ1-2
abundance: -
CDR3aa: CASSLAGDANYGYTF
CDR3nt: TGCGCCAGCAGCTTGGCGGGAGACGCTAACTATGGCTACACCTTC

v_gene: TRBV10-2
d_gene: -
j_gene: TRBJ1-5
abundance: many
CDR3aa: CASSEIGHGQPQHF
CDR3nt: TGCGCCAGCAGTGAGATCGGGCATGGGCAGCCCCAGCATTTT

v_gene: TRBV6-2/TRBV6-3
d_gene: TRBD1
j_gene: TRBJ2-6
abundance: many
CDR3aa: CASAGTGAYGANVLTF
CDR3nt: TGTGCCAGCGCCGGGACAGGGGCTTATGGGGCCAACGTCCTGACTTTC

v_gene: TRBV6-1
d_gene: -
j_gene: TRBJ1-2
abundance: few
CDR3aa: CASSKAFYGYTF
CDR3nt: TGTGCCAGCAGTAAAGCCTTCTATGGCTACACCTTC

v_gene: TRBV5-1
d_gene: -
j_gene: TRBJ2-3
abundance: few
CDR3aa: CASSPPGLYWQYF
CDR3nt: TGCGCCAGCAGCCCCCCCGGACTCTATTGGCAGTATTTT

v_gene: TRBV6-1
d_gene: -
j_gene: TRBJ1-1
abundance: few
CDR3aa: CASSDLGQITEAFF
CDR3nt: TGTGCCAGCAGTGACCTCGGCCAAATCACTGAAGCTTTCTTT

v_gene: TRBV4-3
d_gene: -
j_gene: TRBJ1-3
abundance: few
CDR3aa: CASSPAAPLDSGNTIYF
CDR3nt: TGCGCCAGCAGCCCCGCTGCTCCCCTGGACTCTGGAAACACCATATATTTT

v_gene: TRBV4-1
d_gene: TRBD1
j_gene: TRBJ1-5
abundance: -
CDR3aa: CASSQRTGPYERQHF
CDR3nt: TGCGCCAGCAGCCAACGGACAGGGCCATATGAGAGGCAGCATTTT